The entry that follows covers one T cell receptor (beta chain) sequence. Its antigen is as yet unknown. Per germline, CDR1 MNHNY and CDR2 SVGAGI (reference sequence). V was cut by 11 bases and J by 6 bases, with 15 bases left in between. This CDR3 has 12 residues. The sample originates from a study of CD8 T cells in Susac syndrome. Study-wide results and caveats: By the study's own acknowledgment, its TCR sequencing and HLA analysis included relatively few individuals.

The RNA input was 0.5 to 1 ug, and it was reverse transcribed with random hexamers. Amplification of TCR beta CDR3 used immunoSEQ multiplex PCR across 54 Vbeta and 13 Jbeta. From the immunoSEQ multiplex PCR reads, TCRdb called clonotypes with MiXCR, one entry per CDR3 protein. The sample includes hundreds of thousands of distinct CDR3 sequences, more than 80% of them seen just once. CD8+ and CD4+ T cells from blood underwent TCR beta sequencing, which was carried out in a high-throughput format. TEMRA cells were FACS-enriched, and CD8+ and CD4+ T cells were isolated negatively. The sample comprised CD8+ T cells from PBMCs. This sequence joins TRBV6-6 and TRBJ2-3; a possible D gene is TRBD1 (5 bases). The TCR comes from a human donor with multiple sclerosis. CDR3 nucleotide sequence: TGTGCCGCTACCGAACCAGGGGATACGCAGTATTTT. It translates to CAATEPGDTQYF.